Listed here are 23 T cell receptor beta chains from one sample, sequenced in a study of control samples from healthy donors and cancer patients. Measured with immunoSEQ multiplex PCR; TCRdb has only the in-frame clones, and not every one. The sample includes about 80,000 clones, 91% seen only once; the top ten take around 17%. Source material: blood. The receptors come from a man aged 50-60 years in good health.

J is TRBJ1-2 and V is TRBV5-6; D call uncertain. Germline loops: CDR1 SGHDT, CDR2 YYEEEE. This CDR3 spans 17 amino acids. The V and J ends lost 1 base and 3 bases respectively, with 19 bases between them. CDR3 loop: CASSLLRLVMIDYGYTF. In DNA form, the CDR3 reads TGTGCCAGCAGCTTGTTGCGGTTGGTGATGATTGACTATGGCTACACCTTC. The full variable domain, rest sourced from reference TRBV5-6 and TRBJ1-2, is DAGVTQSPTHLIKTRGQQVTLRCSPKSGHDTVSWYQQALGQGPQFIFQYYEEEERQRGNFPDRFSGHQFPNYSSELNVNALLLGDSALYLCASSLLRLVMIDYGYTFGSGTRLTVV.

The chain joins TRBV21-1 to TRBJ1-5; the DNA was not used to check the table's D call, TRBD1. TRBV21-1 is a listed pseudogene. CDR3 length equals 13 residues. CDR3 amino acids: CASSKNQGKPQHF. The CDR3 DNA sequence: TGTGCCAGCAGCAAAAACCAGGGGAAGCCCCAGCATTTT.

The chain joins TRBV3-1 (or the pseudogene TRBV3-2) to TRBJ1-6; no clear D. Trimming removed 4 bases from V and 5 bases from J, with 12 bases in between. CDR1 LGHDT and CDR2 YNNKEL come from the germline V gene (reference sequence). The CDR3 totals 15 residues. DNA for the CDR3: TGTGCCAGCAGCCCAACGTTGGGGAATAATTCACCCCTCCACTTT. Translated, it gives CASSPTLGNNSPLHF.

This chain uses TRBV3-1 (or the pseudogene TRBV3-2) with TRBJ2-1; no firm D call. CDR1 LGHDT and CDR2 YNNKEL come from the germline V gene (reference sequence). Trimming removed 1 base at V and 4 bases at J, with 11 bases between. The CDR3 has 15 residues. CDR3 DNA: TGTGCCAGCAGCCAAGGCAGACAAAGATACAATGAGCAGTTCTTC. Protein: CASSQGRQRYNEQFF.

The CDR3 DNA is TGTGCCAGCAGTGCCGGGACAGGGGTTCGCCAAGAGACCCAGTACTTC. This translates into CASSAGTGVRQETQYF. This chain uses TRBV2 with TRBJ2-5, with TRBD1 matching 10 bases. CDR3 length: 16 residues. The V gene's germline CDR1 is SNHLY and CDR2 FYNNEI. With 4 bases clipped from V and 1 base from J, the junction kept 6 bases outside the gene matches.

Concerning this clone: Within the sample, other DNA sequences also encode this same CDR3. The chain uses TRBV27 and TRBJ1-1, with D perhaps matching TRBD1 (6 bases). V gave up 6 bases and J gave up 3 bases, with 11 bases separating them. Germline assignment: CDR1 MNHEY and CDR2 SMNVEV (reference sequence). This CDR3 has 13 amino acids. CDR3: CASSYRADTEAFF. As DNA, the CDR3 is TGTGCCAGCAGCTACAGGGCGGACACTGAAGCTTTCTTT.

About this clone itself: It is unclear where the CDR3 begins or ends on the DNA, so no DNA is shown, and the CDR3 is as TCRdb lists it. This chain connects TRBV13 to TRBJ2-2. Germline loops: CDR1 PRHDT, CDR2 FYEKMQ (reference sequence). The CDR3 extends over 15 residues, inclusive of both ends. CDR3: CASSERSGPAGELFF.

This clone was detected once. The V gene is TRBV11-3, the J gene TRBJ2-7; 10 bases line up with TRBD1. CDR3 length equals 14 residues. CDR1 and CDR2 from the germline V gene are SGHNT and YENEEA. With 5 bases clipped from V and 2 bases from J, the junction kept 3 bases outside the gene matches. The DNA for the CDR3 is TGTGCCAGCAGCCCCGGGACAGGGGCCTACGAGCAGTACTTC. Amino acid sequence: CASSPGTGAYEQYF. The whole variable domain, filled in from reference TRBV11-3 and TRBJ2-7, reads EAGVVQSPRYKIIEKKQPVAFWCNPISGHNTLYWYLQNLGQGPELLIRYENEEAVDDSQLPKDRFSAERLKGVDSTLKIQPAELGDSAVYLCASSPGTGAYEQYFGPGTRLTVT.

The chain carries TRBV19 and TRBJ1-1, with a weak D call TRBD1 (5 bases). The CDR3 is 14 amino acids. Germline-derived CDR1 and CDR2 are LNHDA and SQIVND (reference sequence). V was cut by 6 bases and J by 1 base, with 12 bases left in between. DNA for the CDR3: TGTGCCAGTAGACCGACAGCCAGGAACACTGAAGCTTTCTTT. It yields the protein CASRPTARNTEAFF.

V usage is TRBV7-2 and J usage is TRBJ2-7; perhaps TRBD2 as D (5 bases). Looked up from germline, CDR1 is SGHTA and CDR2 is FQGNSA. The CDR3 is made up of 15 amino acids. V was shortened by 5 bases and J by 0 bases, with 14 bases between the two germline ends. The CDR3, as DNA: TGTGCCAGCAGCCTCCCTGGACTCCGCTCCTACGAGCAGTACTTC. Translated: CASSLPGLRSYEQYF. Variable domain in full (rest from reference TRBV7-2 and TRBJ2-7): GAGVSQSPSNKVTEKGKDVELRCDPISGHTALYWYRQSLGQGLEFLIYFQGNSAPDKSGLPSDRFSAERTGGSVSTLTIQRTQQEDSAVYLCASSLPGLRSYEQYFGPGTRLTVT.

This clone was picked up a small number of times. The chain is built from TRBV2 and TRBJ1-5, with D unresolved. Trimming removed 4 bases at V and 2 bases at J, with 9 bases between. CDR3 size: 14 residues. CDR1 is SNHLY and CDR2 is FYNNEI in the germline V gene. CDR3 residues: CASSAGVGNQPQHF. The CDR3 nucleotides are TGTGCCAGCAGTGCTGGCGTAGGCAATCAGCCCCAGCATTTT.

There are a few counts of this clone. This chain links TRBV11-2 with TRBJ1-3, with D maybe TRBD1 (5 bases). Germline V gives CDR1 SGHAT, CDR2 FQNNGV. V lost 11 bases, J lost 8 bases, and 10 bases lay in between. The CDR3 runs to 10 residues. The CDR3 sequence: CASRGDTIYF. The CDR3 nucleotides are TGTGCCTCTAGAGGGGACACCATATATTTT.

The V gene is TRBV3-1 (or the pseudogene TRBV3-2), the J gene TRBJ2-3, with 8 bases that match TRBD2. Unmatched junction bases numbered 4, after V lost 1 base and J lost 4 bases. Germline V CDR1 and CDR2: LGHDT, YNNKEL (reference sequence). The CDR3 sequence is 15 residues long. The CDR3 bases are TGTGCCAGCAGCCAAGCTGGGCGGGGGGCAGATACGCAGTATTTT. It codes for CASSQAGRGADTQYF.

This clone has at least ten counts. The rearrangement uses TRBV9 and TRBJ1-2, with D uncertain. This CDR3 has 13 residues. With 0 bases removed from V and 8 bases from J, the gap between germline ends came to 11 bases. From germline, CDR1 is SGDLS and CDR2 YYNGEE. The DNA of the CDR3 is TGTGCCAGCAGCGTAGTCCCAGAAGAGGGCTACACCTTC. This encodes CASSVVPEEGYTF.

The V gene is TRBV9, the J gene TRBJ1-6; 7 nucleotides line up with TRBD1. The CDR3 runs to 15 residues. Losses at the gene ends were 6 bases for V and 4 bases for J; bases not matched to a gene: 7. CDR1 is SGDLS, CDR2 YYNGEE, per germline. CDR3 loop: CASTETGDYNSPLHF. CDR3 DNA: TGTGCCAGCACAGAAACAGGGGATTATAATTCACCCCTCCACTTT.

This rearrangement joins TRBV5-1 to TRBJ2-2, with a weak D call TRBD2 (6 bases). The CDR3 covers 15 residues. Germline lookup yields CDR1 SGHRS and CDR2 YFSETQ. V was shortened by 5 bases and J by 0 bases, with 11 bases between the two germline ends. CDR3 nucleotide sequence: TGCGCCAGCAGATCTAGCGCCACGAACACCGGGGAGCTGTTTTTT. Translation: CASRSSATNTGELFF.

The chain links TRBV5-1 to TRBJ1-6; D is unclear. The CDR3 extends over 15 amino acids. V was cut by 0 bases and J by 10 bases, with 14 bases left in between. Germline CDR1 reads SGHRS; CDR2 reads YFSETQ. CDR3 loop: CASSLDRQASSPLHF. Written as DNA, the CDR3 is TGCGCCAGCAGCTTGGACAGACAAGCCAGCTCACCCCTCCACTTT.

This chain joins TRBV3-1 (or the pseudogene TRBV3-2) and TRBJ1-3; D unclear. From germline, CDR1 is LGHDT and CDR2 YNNKEL (reference sequence). The CDR3 consists of 13 residues. Trimming stripped 3 bases from V and 0 bases from J, with 3 bases between. Written as DNA, the CDR3 is TGTGCCAGCAGCCAGTCCTCTGGAAACACCATATATTTT. Its protein is CASSQSSGNTIYF.

The chain uses TRBV5-1 and TRBJ2-7, with 8 bases that match TRBD1. Germline values: CDR1 SGHRS, CDR2 YFSETQ. The length of the CDR3 is 14 residues. The V gene end was trimmed by 1 base and the J gene end by 5 bases; junction bases not matched to a gene: 5. CDR3 coding DNA: TGCGCCAGCAGCTTGCTGACAGGGGTCGACGAGCAGTACTTC. Its protein product is CASSLLTGVDEQYF.

The chain combines TRBV10-3 with TRBJ2-3; 9 positions match TRBD2. The J segment lost 2 bases and the V segment lost 7 bases, leaving 7 bases of the junction unmatched. The V gene's germline CDR1 is ENHRY and CDR2 SYGVKD. The CDR3 sequence is 15 residues long. The CDR3 spells CAITRERGDTDTQYF. CDR3 sequence (DNA): TGTGCCATCACCCGGGAGCGGGGGGACACAGATACGCAGTATTTT.

The chain is built from TRBV2 and TRBJ1-2, with 8 bases lining up with TRBD1. Trimming cost V 5 bases and J 8 bases; bases outside gene matches: 4. Germline loops: CDR1 SNHLY, CDR2 FYNNEI. The CDR3 is 12 amino acids. The DNA of the CDR3 is TGTGCCAGCAGTCGGACAGGGAACGGCTACACCTTC. Translating it yields CASSRTGNGYTF. Looking up the rest from reference TRBV2 and TRBJ1-2 gives the full variable domain: EPEVTQTPSHQVTQMGQEVILRCVPISNHLYFYWYRQILGQKVEFLVSFYNNEISEKSEIFDDQFSVERPDGSNFTLKIRSTKLEDSAMYFCASSRTGNGYTFGSGTRLTVV.

The chain joins TRBV10-1 to TRBJ1-6; weak D call: TRBD1 (5 bases). V was trimmed by 5 bases and J by 7 bases, leaving 12 bases between them. The CDR3 sequence is 14 residues long. Germline V gene lookup returns CDR1 WNHNN and CDR2 SYGVQD (reference sequence). This CDR3 reads CASSSGRLNSPLHF. DNA for the CDR3: TGCGCCAGCAGTTCGGGACGGCTAAATTCACCCCTCCACTTT.

The chain uses TRBV9 and TRBJ1-5; D not resolved. Germline V gene sequence: CDR1 SGDLS, CDR2 YYNGEE. V was trimmed by 0 bases and J by 4 bases, leaving 11 bases between them. This CDR3 is 15 amino acids long. CDR3 in amino acids: CASSVGWAPNQPQHF. The CDR3 coding sequence is TGTGCCAGCAGCGTAGGGTGGGCCCCGAATCAGCCCCAGCATTTT.